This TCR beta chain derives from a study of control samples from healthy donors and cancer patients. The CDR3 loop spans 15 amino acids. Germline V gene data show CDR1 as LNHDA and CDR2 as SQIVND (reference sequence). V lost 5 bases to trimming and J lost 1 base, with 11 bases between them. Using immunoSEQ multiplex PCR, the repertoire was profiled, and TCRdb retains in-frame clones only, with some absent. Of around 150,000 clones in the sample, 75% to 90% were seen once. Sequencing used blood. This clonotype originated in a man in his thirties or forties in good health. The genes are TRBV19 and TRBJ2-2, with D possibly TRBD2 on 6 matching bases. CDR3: CASSLSGLNTGELFF. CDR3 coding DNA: TGTGCCAGTAGTCTTAGCGGACTGAACACCGGGGAGCTGTTTTTT.